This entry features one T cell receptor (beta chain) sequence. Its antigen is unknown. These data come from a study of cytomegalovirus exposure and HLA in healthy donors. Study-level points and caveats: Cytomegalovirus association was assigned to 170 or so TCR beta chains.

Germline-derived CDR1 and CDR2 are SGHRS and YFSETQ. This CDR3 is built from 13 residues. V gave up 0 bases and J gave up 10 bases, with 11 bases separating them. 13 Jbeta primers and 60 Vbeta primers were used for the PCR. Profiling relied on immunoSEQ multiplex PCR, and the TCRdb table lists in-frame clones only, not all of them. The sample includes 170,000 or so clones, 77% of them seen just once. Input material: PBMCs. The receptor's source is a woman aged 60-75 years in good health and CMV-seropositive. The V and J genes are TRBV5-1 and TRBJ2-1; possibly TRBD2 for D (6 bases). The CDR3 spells CASSLEGGLEQFF. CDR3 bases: TGCGCCAGCAGCTTGGAGGGAGGACTGGAGCAGTTCTTC.